This T cell receptor beta chain was captured in a study of chemoradiotherapy in HPV16-positive cancers. Background on the study: Candidate HPV-specific T-cell clones and common TCR motifs came from functional assays in two HPV16-positive patients.

For this clone: The antigen remains unidentified.

Data came from immunoSEQ multiplex PCR; TCRdb stores just in-frame clones and leaves some out. The sample records about 970 clones, 70% to 85% being singletons. Samples were taken several times over chemoradiotherapy. Study-wide results and limits: HPV-specific T cells were functionally defined from only a couple of HPV16-positive patients. HPV-responsive T-cell expansion during chemoradiotherapy was linked to improved recurrence-free survival in HPV16-positive patients.

Trimming took 5 bases from V and 10 from J, leaving 17 bases between them. CDR3 length: 12 amino acids. Germline lookup yields CDR1 SQVTM and CDR2 ANQGSEA. The TCR was taken from a human donor with HPV-associated anogenital cancer. The chain couples TRBV29-1 to TRBJ1-2, with D possibly matching TRBD1 (5 bases). The specimen comprised tumor tissue, sampled from a patient who underwent chemoradiotherapy. The CDR3 sequence: CSVIGTALTYTF. CDR3 nucleotide sequence: TGCAGCGTTATAGGGACCGCTCTCACCTACACCTTC.